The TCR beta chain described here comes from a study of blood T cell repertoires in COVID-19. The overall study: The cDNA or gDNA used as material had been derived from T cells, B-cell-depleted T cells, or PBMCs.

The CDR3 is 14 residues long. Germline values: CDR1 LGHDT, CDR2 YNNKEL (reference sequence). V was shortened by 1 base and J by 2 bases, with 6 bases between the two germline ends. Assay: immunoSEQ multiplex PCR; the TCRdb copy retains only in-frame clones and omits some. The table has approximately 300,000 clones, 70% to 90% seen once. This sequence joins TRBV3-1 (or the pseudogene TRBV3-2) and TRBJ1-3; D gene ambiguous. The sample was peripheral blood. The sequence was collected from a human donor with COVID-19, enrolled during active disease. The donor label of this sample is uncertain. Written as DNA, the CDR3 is TGTGCCAGCAGCCAAGGGAGGACTGGAAACACCATATATTTT. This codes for CASSQGRTGNTIYF.